The rows below give T cell receptor beta chains drawn from one sample of a study of CD8 T cells in ankylosing spondylitis. MiXCR, run by TCRdb on the 5' RACE reads, gives a single entry per CDR3 protein. The sample lists about 360,000 distinct CDR3 sequences, approximately 22% seen once, with 13% in the top ten. Specimen: blood, either unsorted or a sorted T cell fraction (not recorded which). Receptors originate from a male donor with ankylosing spondylitis or in good health (not recorded which). The CDR3 runs from the conserved cysteine through the conserved F or W. Fields, in order: D gene, V gene, J gene, clone size, CDR3 length, CDR3 protein, CDR3 DNA. A D gene is named only where the DNA matches it firmly. Only part of the rows carry a size: once, few, many, or a class if the clone is expanded.

-	TRBV15	TRBJ2-7	-	14	CATSSEGLDYEQYF	TGTGCCACCAGCTCCGAGGGACTGGACTACGAGCAGTACTTC
TRBD1	TRBV29-1	TRBJ1-2	-	14	CSVEGQQGSYGYTF	TGCAGCGTTGAAGGACAACAGGGGAGCTATGGCTACACCTTC
-	TRBV2	TRBJ2-3	few	15	CASSEGRTSTDTQYF	TGTGCCAGCAGTGAAGGTAGAACCAGCACAGATACGCAGTATTTT
-	TRBV7-8	TRBJ2-5	few	13	CASSLAQEETQYF	TGTGCCAGCAGCTTAGCCCAGGAAGAGACCCAGTACTTC
TRBD2	TRBV20-1	TRBJ2-1	-	15	CSRNYAGGTYNEQFF	TGCAGCCGAAATTACGCGGGGGGAACCTACAATGAGCAGTTCTTC
-	TRBV12-3/TRBV12-4	TRBJ1-1	few	13	CASRFLEGGEAFF	TGTGCCAGCAGGTTCCTCGAGGGGGGTGAAGCTTTCTTT
-	TRBV12-3/TRBV12-4	TRBJ2-5	-	11	CASNHPETQYF	TGTGCCAGCAACCACCCAGAGACCCAGTACTTC
TRBD2	TRBV12-3/TRBV12-4	TRBJ2-7	few	14	CASSRLADSYEQYF	TGTGCCAGCAGTCGACTAGCGGACAGCTACGAGCAGTACTTC
-	TRBV7-3	TRBJ2-7	few	18	CASSLTPFGRDSLSEQYF	TGTGCCAGCAGCTTAACCCCATTCGGCCGGGATTCTCTGTCCGAGCAGTACTTC
TRBD2	TRBV12-3/TRBV12-4	TRBJ2-5	-	17	CASSPGTSGGPMETQYF	TGTGCCAGCAGTCCCGGGACTAGCGGGGGGCCGATGGAGACCCAGTACTTC
-	TRBV12-3/TRBV12-4	TRBJ2-3	few	12	CASSGSTYTQYF	TGTGCCAGCAGTGGAAGCACCTATACGCAGTATTTT
-	TRBV29-1	TRBJ2-7	-	12	CSVEERAYEQYF	TGCAGCGTTGAAGAAAGGGCCTACGAGCAGTACTTC
-	TRBV27	TRBJ2-2	-	14	CASRPGHNTGELFF	TGTGCCAGCCGACCAGGACACAACACCGGGGAGCTGTTTTTT
-	TRBV29-1	TRBJ2-4	many	16	CSVEDPAGLAKNIQYF	TGCAGCGTTGAAGATCCCGCGGGTTTAGCCAAAAACATTCAGTACTTC
-	TRBV3-1	TRBJ2-5	-	17	CASSQAGMSVIQETQYF	TGTGCCAGCAGCCAAGCCGGAATGAGCGTAATCCAAGAGACCCAGTACTTC
-	TRBV12-3/TRBV12-4	TRBJ2-5	many	14	CASSRTGGGETQYF	TGTGCCAGCAGCCGAACGGGTGGTGGAGAGACCCAGTACTTC
-	TRBV10-3	TRBJ2-7	few	12	CAISESGYEQYF	TGTGCCATCAGTGAGTCGGGGTACGAGCAGTACTTC
TRBD2	TRBV13	TRBJ2-7	-	13	CASSSRLAGGQYF	TGTGCCAGCAGCTCCCGACTAGCGGGGGGGCAGTACTTC
-	TRBV20-1	TRBJ2-3	few	16	CSARVHKTTSTDTQYF	TGCAGTGCTAGGGTACACAAAACTACTAGCACAGATACGCAGTATTTT
-	TRBV5-1	TRBJ2-5	-	15	CASSPEGLAQETQYF	TGCGCCAGCAGCCCCGAGGGGCTAGCCCAAGAGACCCAGTACTTC
-	TRBV30	TRBJ2-1	-	16	CAWSPLHQFTYNEQFF	TGTGCCTGGAGCCCCCTCCATCAGTTCACCTACAATGAGCAGTTCTTC
TRBD1	TRBV11-2	TRBJ2-7	few	15	CASSLVGTVPYEQYF	TGTGCCAGCAGCTTAGTTGGGACAGTCCCCTACGAGCAGTACTTC
-	TRBV5-5	TRBJ2-3	-	15	CASSSRGTSTDTQYF	TGTGCCAGCAGCTCCCGGGGGACTAGCACAGATACGCAGTATTTT
-	TRBV13	TRBJ1-1	-	13	CASSPGGPTEAFF	TGTGCCAGCAGCCCCGGCGGCCCCACTGAAGCTTTCTTT
TRBD1	TRBV20-1	TRBJ2-1	-	15	CSARDRDSLYNEQFF	TGCAGTGCTAGAGATCGGGACAGCCTATACAATGAGCAGTTCTTC
TRBD2	TRBV12-3/TRBV12-4	TRBJ2-1	-	14	CASTPPTSSDEQFF	TGTGCCAGCACCCCACCGACTAGCAGCGATGAGCAGTTCTTC
-	TRBV7-9	TRBJ1-2	few	14	CASSLAGSNYGYTF	TGTGCCAGCAGCTTAGCGGGTTCTAACTATGGCTACACCTTC
TRBD1	TRBV5-1	TRBJ2-7	few	15	CASSLTGASSYEQYF	TGCGCCAGCAGCTTGACAGGGGCCAGCTCCTACGAGCAGTACTTC
-	TRBV27	TRBJ2-7	few	13	CASSWGDGYEQYF	TGTGCCAGCAGTTGGGGGGACGGTTACGAGCAGTACTTC
-	TRBV5-6	TRBJ2-3	-	15	CASSPGGGNTDTQYF	TGTGCCAGCAGCCCGGGTGGGGGAAACACAGATACGCAGTATTTT
TRBD2	TRBV6-5	TRBJ2-7	few	16	CASSSRGAGGDYEQYF	TGTGCCAGCAGTTCCCGGGGCGCGGGGGGCGATTACGAGCAGTACTTC
-	TRBV10-3	TRBJ1-3	few	16	CAISEGHTSSGNTIYF	TGTGCCATCAGTGAGGGACACACATCCTCTGGAAACACCATATATTTT
-	TRBV2	TRBJ2-1	-	15	CASHYEMGSYNEQFF	TGTGCCAGTCACTACGAGATGGGGTCCTACAATGAGCAGTTCTTC
TRBD1	TRBV20-1	TRBJ2-5	-	12	CSATTGAETQYF	TGCAGTGCTACGACAGGGGCGGAGACCCAGTACTTC
-	TRBV6-1	TRBJ2-7	-	14	CASSDVRRSYEQYF	TGTGCCAGCAGTGATGTCAGGCGATCCTACGAGCAGTACTTC
-	TRBV29-1	TRBJ2-1	-	11	CSVVWGGEQFF	TGCAGCGTTGTCTGGGGAGGTGAGCAGTTCTTC
TRBD2	TRBV2	TRBJ2-7	-	16	CASSIVAGASSYEQYF	TGTGCCAGCAGTATAGTAGCGGGGGCCAGCTCCTACGAGCAGTACTTC
-	TRBV20-1	TRBJ2-5	-	15	CSAPFQRGTQETQYF	TGCAGTGCCCCTTTCCAACGGGGGACACAAGAGACCCAGTACTTC
-	TRBV9	TRBJ1-1	few	14	CASSLPEVNTEAFF	TGTGCCAGCAGCTTACCGGAGGTGAACACTGAAGCTTTCTTT
-	TRBV7-9	TRBJ2-3	-	16	CASSHGVEDHTDTQYF	TGTGCCAGCAGCCATGGCGTAGAAGACCACACAGATACGCAGTATTTT
-	TRBV28	TRBJ1-3	-	14	CASSPSFPGLEKSF	TGTGCCAGCAGCCCTAGTTTCCCAGGTCTGGAGAAGTCTTTT
-	TRBV2	TRBJ2-3	-	13	CATPDPSTDTQYF	TGTGCCACCCCGGACCCTAGCACAGATACGCAGTATTTT
TRBD1	TRBV28	TRBJ2-5	-	15	CASSLGRTGQETQYF	TGTGCCAGCAGTTTGGGTAGGACAGGACAAGAGACCCAGTACTTC
TRBD1	TRBV30	TRBJ2-2	-	11	CAWGQGWELFF	TGTGCCTGGGGACAGGGGTGGGAGCTGTTTTTT
TRBD1	TRBV7-6	TRBJ2-5	few	14	CASSRDREWETQYF	TGTGCCAGCAGCAGGGACAGGGAGTGGGAGACCCAGTACTTC
-	TRBV4-1	TRBJ2-2	-	18	CASSQLTASSLYTGELFF	TGCGCCAGCAGCCAACTTACGGCTAGCTCCCTATACACCGGGGAGCTGTTTTTT
-	TRBV20-1	TRBJ2-5	few	12	CSAIGYEETQYF	TGCAGTGCTATCGGGTACGAGGAGACCCAGTACTTC
-	TRBV4-1	TRBJ2-1	-	15	CASSQDRVPYNEQFF	TGCGCCAGCAGCCAAGACAGGGTCCCCTACAATGAGCAGTTCTTC
-	TRBV11-2	TRBJ2-3	-	14	CASSSGTLTDTQYF	TGTGCCAGCAGCTCCGGGACTCTAACAGATACGCAGTATTTT
-	TRBV29-1	TRBJ2-5	-	10	CSVFLETQYF	TGCAGCGTTTTTTTAGAGACCCAGTACTTC